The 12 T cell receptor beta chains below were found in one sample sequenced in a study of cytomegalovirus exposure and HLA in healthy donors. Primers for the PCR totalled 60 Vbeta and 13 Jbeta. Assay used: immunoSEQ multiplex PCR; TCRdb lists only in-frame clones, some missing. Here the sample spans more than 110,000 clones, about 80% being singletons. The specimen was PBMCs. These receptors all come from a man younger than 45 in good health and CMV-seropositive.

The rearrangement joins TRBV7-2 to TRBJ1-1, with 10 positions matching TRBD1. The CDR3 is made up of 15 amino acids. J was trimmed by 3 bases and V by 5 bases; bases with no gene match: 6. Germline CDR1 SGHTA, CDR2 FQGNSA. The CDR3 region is CASSLRTGGYTEAFF. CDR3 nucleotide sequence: TGTGCCAGCAGCCTCAGGACAGGGGGATACACTGAAGCTTTCTTT. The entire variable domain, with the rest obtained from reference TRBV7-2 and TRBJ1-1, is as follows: GAGVSQSPSNKVTEKGKDVELRCDPISGHTALYWYRQSLGQGLEFLIYFQGNSAPDKSGLPSDRFSAERTGGSVSTLTIQRTQQEDSAVYLCASSLRTGGYTEAFFGQGTRLTVV.

In DNA, the CDR3 is TGCAGCGTTTACAGGGTTCGAGAGACCCAGTACTTC. Its protein is CSVYRVRETQYF. The chain combines TRBV29-1 with TRBJ2-5; D may be TRBD1 (6 bases). The ends were cut back, 5 bases at V and 4 bases at J, with 11 bases in the middle. The CDR3 covers 12 residues. The germline V gene encodes CDR1 SQVTM and CDR2 ANQGSEA.

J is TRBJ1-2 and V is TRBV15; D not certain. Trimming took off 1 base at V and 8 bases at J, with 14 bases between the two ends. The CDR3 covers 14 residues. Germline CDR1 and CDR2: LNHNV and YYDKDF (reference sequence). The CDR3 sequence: CATSRGSEPVGYTF. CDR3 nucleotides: TGTGCCACCAGCAGAGGAAGTGAGCCCGTAGGCTACACCTTC.

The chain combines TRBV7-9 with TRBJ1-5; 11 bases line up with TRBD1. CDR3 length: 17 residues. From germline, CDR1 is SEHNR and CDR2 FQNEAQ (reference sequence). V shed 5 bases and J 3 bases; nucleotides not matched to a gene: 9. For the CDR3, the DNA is TGTGCCAGCAGCGCCGGACAGGGGGCGATGGTCAATCAGCCCCAGCATTTT. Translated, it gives CASSAGQGAMVNQPQHF.

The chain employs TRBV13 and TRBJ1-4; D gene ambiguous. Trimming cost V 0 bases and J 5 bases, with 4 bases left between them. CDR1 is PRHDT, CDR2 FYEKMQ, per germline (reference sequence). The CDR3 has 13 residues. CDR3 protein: CASSLGLNEKLFF. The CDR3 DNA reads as TGTGCCAGCAGCTTAGGTTTAAATGAAAAACTGTTTTTT.

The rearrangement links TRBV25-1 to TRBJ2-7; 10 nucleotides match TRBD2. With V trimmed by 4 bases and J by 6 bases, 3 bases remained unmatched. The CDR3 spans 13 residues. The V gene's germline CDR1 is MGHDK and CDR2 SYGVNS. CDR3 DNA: TGTGCCAGCAGTGCTCTAGCGGGAGCCGAGCAGTACTTC. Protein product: CASSALAGAEQYF.

The CDR3, as DNA: TGTGCCAGCAAGGGACAGGGGGCTTGTCAGCCCCAGCATTTT. Protein sequence: CASKGQGACQPQHF. The V gene is TRBV21-1, the J gene TRBJ1-5; TRBD1, the table's D call, lacks a check against the DNA. TRBV21-1 is an annotated pseudogene. The CDR3 is 14 residues long.

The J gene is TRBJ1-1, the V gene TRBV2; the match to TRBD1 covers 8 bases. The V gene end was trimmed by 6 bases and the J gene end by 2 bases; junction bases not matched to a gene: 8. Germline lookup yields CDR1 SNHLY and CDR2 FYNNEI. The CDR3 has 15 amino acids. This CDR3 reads CASRDRTGLNTEAFF. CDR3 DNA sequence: TGTGCCAGCAGGGACCGGACAGGGTTAAACACTGAAGCTTTCTTT.

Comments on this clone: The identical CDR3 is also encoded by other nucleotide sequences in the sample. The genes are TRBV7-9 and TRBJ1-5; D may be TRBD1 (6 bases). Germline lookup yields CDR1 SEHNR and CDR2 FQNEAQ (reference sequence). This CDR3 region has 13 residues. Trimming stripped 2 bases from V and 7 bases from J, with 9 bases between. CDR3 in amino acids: CASSLRDNQPQHF. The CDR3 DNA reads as TGTGCCAGCAGCTTAAGGGACAACCAGCCCCAGCATTTT.

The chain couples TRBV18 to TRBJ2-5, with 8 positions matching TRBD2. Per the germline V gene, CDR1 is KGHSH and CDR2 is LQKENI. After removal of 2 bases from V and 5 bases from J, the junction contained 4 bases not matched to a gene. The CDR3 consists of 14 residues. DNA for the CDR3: TGTGCCAGCTCACCAGACTTAGCGGGGGAGACCCAGTACTTC. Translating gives CASSPDLAGETQYF. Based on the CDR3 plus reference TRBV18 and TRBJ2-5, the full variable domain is NAGVMQNPRHLVRRRGQEARLRCSPMKGHSHVYWYRQLPEEGLKFMVYLQKENIIDESGMPKERFSAEFPKEGPSILRIQQVVRGDSAAYFCASSPDLAGETQYFGPGTRLLVL.

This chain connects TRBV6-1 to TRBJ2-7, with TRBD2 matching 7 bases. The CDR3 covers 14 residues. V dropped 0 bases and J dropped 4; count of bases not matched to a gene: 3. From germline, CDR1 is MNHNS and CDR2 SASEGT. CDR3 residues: CASSEAPGGYEQYF. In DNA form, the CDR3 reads TGTGCCAGCAGTGAAGCTCCCGGGGGGTACGAGCAGTACTTC.

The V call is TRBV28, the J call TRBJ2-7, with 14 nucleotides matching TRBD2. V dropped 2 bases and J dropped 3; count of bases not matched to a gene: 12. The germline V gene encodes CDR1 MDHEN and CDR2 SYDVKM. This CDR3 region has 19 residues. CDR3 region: CASSLRVRGTSGGRYEQYF. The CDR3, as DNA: TGTGCCAGCAGTTTAAGAGTTCGCGGGACTAGCGGGGGCCGCTACGAGCAGTACTTC. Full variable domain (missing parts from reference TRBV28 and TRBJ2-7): DVKVTQSSRYLVKRTGEKVFLECVQDMDHENMFWYRQDPGLGLRLIYFSYDVKMKEKGDIPEGYSVSREKKERFSLILESASTNQTSMYLCASSLRVRGTSGGRYEQYFGPGTRLTVT.